This T cell receptor (beta chain) was observed in a study of blood T cell repertoires in COVID-19. The overall study: Acute-phase and convalescent COVID-19 samples originated in the United States, Italy and Spain. T cells, B-cell-depleted T cells, or PBMCs provided the cDNA or gDNA that served as material.

Original processing methods: Using reference gene primer amplification, nucleated cell counts were estimated. Clones were read by immunoSEQ multiplex PCR, and TCRdb kept only the in-frame ones, dropping some. The V and J calls and clone size are taken from that table; D and trimming were inferred from the DNA. In the table there are roughly 40,000 clones, 70% to 90% of which are singletons. The CDR3 length is 14 residues. Germline CDR1 and CDR2: KGHDR and SFDVKD. With 5 bases removed from V and 4 bases from J, the gap between germline ends came to 13 bases. The chain recombines TRBV24-1 with TRBJ1-2; perhaps TRBD1 as D (5 bases). This receptor was obtained from a man aged 45-60 years in a cohort sampled during active COVID-19. Sequenced sample: peripheral blood. As DNA, the CDR3 is TGTGCCACCAGTGCCGGGGGAAGGAGCTATGGCTACACCTTC. Protein: CATSAGGRSYGYTF.